This T cell receptor (beta chain) emerged from a study of T cell repertoires in cytomegalovirus infection. Study summary: Evidence of both CMV infection and a matching HLA type came from public TCR beta signatures.

On this clonotype: Its antigen is not identified.

Whole-study findings and limits: In two of eight donors, the top clonotype was HLA-C-restricted CMV-specific. Carriers of CMV plus the relevant HLA were identified by cumulative public TCR beta family frequency.

Unmatched junction bases numbered 4, after V lost 4 bases and J lost 4 bases. The CDR3 loop spans 15 amino acids. Germline loops: CDR1 LNHNV, CDR2 YYDKDF (reference sequence). TCRdb reprocessed the reads with MiXCR, giving one entry per CDR3 protein. This table holds around 770,000 distinct CDR3 sequences, 29% found once. The source material was cultured CD8+ T cells from PBMCs, sampled from culture after CMV antigen stimulation. The TCR was taken from a human donor in good health (CMV status not recorded). Some clones in this sample may be carry-over from other donors' samples. The rearrangement uses TRBV15 and TRBJ2-2, with 9 positions matching TRBD1. The CDR3 here is CATSTQGAVTGELFF. The DNA of the CDR3 is TGTGCCACCAGCACACAGGGGGCCGTCACCGGGGAGCTGTTTTTT.